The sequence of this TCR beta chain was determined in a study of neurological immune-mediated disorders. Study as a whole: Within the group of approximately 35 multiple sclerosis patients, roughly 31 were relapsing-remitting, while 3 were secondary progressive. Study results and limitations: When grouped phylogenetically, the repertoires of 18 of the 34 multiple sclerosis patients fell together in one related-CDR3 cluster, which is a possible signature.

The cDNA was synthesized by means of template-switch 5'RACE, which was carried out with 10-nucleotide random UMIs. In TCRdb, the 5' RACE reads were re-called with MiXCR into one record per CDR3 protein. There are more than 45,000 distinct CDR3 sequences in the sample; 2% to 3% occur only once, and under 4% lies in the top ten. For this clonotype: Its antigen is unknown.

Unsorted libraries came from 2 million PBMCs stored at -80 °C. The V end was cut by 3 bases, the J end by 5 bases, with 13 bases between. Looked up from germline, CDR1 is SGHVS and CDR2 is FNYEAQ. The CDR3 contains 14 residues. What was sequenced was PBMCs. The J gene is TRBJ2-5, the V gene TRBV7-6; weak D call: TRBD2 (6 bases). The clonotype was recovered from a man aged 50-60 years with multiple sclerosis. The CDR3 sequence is CASSFAGQRETQYF. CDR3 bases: TGTGCCAGCAGCTTCGCGGGGCAGAGGGAGACCCAGTACTTC. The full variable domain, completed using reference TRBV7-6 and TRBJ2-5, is GAGVSQSPRYKVTKRGQDVALRCDPISGHVSLYWYRQALGQGPEFLTYFNYEAQQDKSGLPNDRFSAERPEGSISTLTIQRTEQRDSAMYRCASSFAGQRETQYFGPGTRLLVL.